This record concerns one T cell receptor beta chain sequence. Its specificity is not known. As every portion of the isolated RNA was reverse transcribed, the sequencing read expressed TCRB transcripts. TCRdb's table, derived via immunoSEQ multiplex PCR, lists solely in-frame clones and lacks some. The data hold 130,000 to 150,000 clones, with roughly 48% observed a single time. This record comes from a study of beta chain features in type 1 diabetes. General study results and limits: Any HLA type influence on TCRB rearrangement was left unresolved here.

CDR1 is SGDLS and CDR2 is YYNGEE in the germline V gene. After removal of 0 bases from V and 4 bases from J, the junction contained 6 bases not matched to a gene. The CDR3 covers 17 residues. Naive, central memory, regulatory and stem cell-like memory cells within the CD4+ compartment were sorted using CD45RO/CCR7/CD25/CD127/CD95/CD27. The J gene is TRBJ2-2, the V gene TRBV9; 10 nucleotides line up with TRBD2. Sequenced: Tregs from blood. The receptor's source is a young man in good health. This CDR3 is CASSVEAGGRRTGELFF. Written as DNA, the CDR3 is TGTGCCAGCAGCGTAGAAGCGGGGGGGCGTCGCACCGGGGAGCTGTTTTTT.